Listed here are 8 T cell receptor beta chains from one sample, sequenced in a study of early T cells in non-severe SARS-CoV-2 infection. TCRdb re-analysed the 5' RACE reads in MiXCR, keeping a single row per CDR3 protein. The table records some 30,000 distinct CDR3 sequences, under 5.5% of them present only once. The sample taken for sequencing was whole blood. The receptors stem from an adult who was a healthcare worker with PCR-confirmed SARS-CoV-2 infection or an uninfected control (not recorded which).

This clonotype was recorded a few times. The chain uses TRBV15 and TRBJ2-2; D possibly corresponds to TRBD2 (6 bases). The CDR3 has 14 residues. Germline-derived CDR1 and CDR2 are LNHNV and YYDKDF (reference sequence). The V end lost 2 bases, the J end lost 3 bases, and 7 bases lay between the germline ends. In DNA form, the CDR3 reads TGTGCCACCAGCAGACGCGGGGACACCGGGGAGCTGTTTTTT. This translates into CATSRRGDTGELFF.

V gene TRBV7-9 combines with J gene TRBJ2-7; D may be TRBD1 or TRBD2 (5 bases each). The CDR3 totals 14 residues. Germline lookup yields CDR1 SEHNR and CDR2 FQNEAQ (reference sequence). V was cut by 2 bases and J by 3 bases, with 11 bases left in between. The chain's CDR3 is CASSLTGTYYEQYF. CDR3 coding DNA: TGTGCCAGCAGCTTAACCGGGACCTACTACGAGCAGTACTTC.

This clonotype was found many times. The chain has TRBV5-4 and TRBJ1-4; D is uncertain. The germline V gene encodes CDR1 SGHNT and CDR2 YYREEE (reference sequence). The CDR3 totals 13 residues. Trimming took 0 bases from V and 6 from J, leaving 6 bases between them. The CDR3 nucleotides read TGTGCCAGCAGCTTGGGAGGAGATGAAAAACTGTTTTTT. Amino acid sequence: CASSLGGDEKLFF.

This clonotype was counted ten times or more. This sequence joins TRBV13 and TRBJ2-2; tentative D call: TRBD1 (6 bases). V lost 3 bases to trimming and J lost 5 bases, with 16 bases between them. Germline CDR1 and CDR2: PRHDT and FYEKMQ (reference sequence). The CDR3 is 16 residues long. CDR3 in DNA: TGTGCCAGCAGCTTTAACAGGGTTAAAAGGACCGGGGAGCTGTTTTTT. Residues: CASSFNRVKRTGELFF.

This clonotype was observed many times. The V call is TRBV11-3, the J call TRBJ1-3; a weak D match, TRBD1 (6 bases). Germline assignment: CDR1 SGHNT and CDR2 YENEEA. V was trimmed by 1 base and J by 4 bases, leaving 11 bases between them. CDR3 length equals 15 residues. CDR3 DNA sequence: TGTGCCAGCAGCTTAGCAGGGGCGGAAGGAAACACCATATATTTT. The encoded protein is CASSLAGAEGNTIYF.

At least ten counts were recorded for this clonotype. The rearrangement links TRBV5-1 to TRBJ1-1; 8 bases are a match to TRBD1. This CDR3 contains 13 residues. CDR1 is SGHRS, CDR2 YFSETQ, per germline. Trimming at V came to 3 bases and at J to 11 bases, leaving 9 bases not matched to a gene. DNA for the CDR3: TGCGCCAGCAGCTCGGGACAGGCACAGGGGGCTTTCTTT. Residues: CASSSGQAQGAFF.

This clonotype was recorded at least ten times. V and J are TRBV7-9 and TRBJ2-7, with no clear D. V shed 7 bases and J shed 2 bases, with 9 bases lying between them. This CDR3 is 12 amino acids long. Per the germline V gene, CDR1 is SEHNR and CDR2 is FQNEAQ (reference sequence). CDR3 loop: CASTLDTYEQYF. CDR3 DNA: TGTGCCAGCACCCTAGACACCTACGAGCAGTACTTC. Looking up the rest from reference TRBV7-9 and TRBJ2-7 gives the full variable domain: DTGVSQNPRHKITKRGQNVTFRCDPISEHNRLYWYRQTLGQGPEFLTYFQNEAQLEKSRLLSDRFSAERPKGSFSTLEIQRTEQGDSAMYLCASTLDTYEQYFGPGTRLTVT.

This clonotype was seen at least ten times. V usage is TRBV19 and J usage is TRBJ2-1; D gene uncertain. This CDR3 is 12 amino acids long. The V end was cut by 8 bases, the J end by 4 bases, with 9 bases between. Looked up from germline, CDR1 is LNHDA and CDR2 is SQIVND (reference sequence). The CDR3 loop is CASPGPYNEQFF. The DNA for the CDR3 is TGTGCCAGTCCCGGACCTTACAATGAGCAGTTCTTC.